This T cell receptor (beta chain) was identified during a study of vaccination and CD4 T cells after COVID-19. This clonotype was detected only a few times. Antigen unknown. Sequencing of DNA taken from cultured CD4+ T cells relied on the Oncomine TCR Beta short-read assay. Using its own MiXCR run on the PCR reads, TCRdb lists one record per CDR3 protein. Of about 13,000 distinct CDR3 sequences in the sample, 25% to 35% were seen once. Germline trimming cut 5 bases from V and 3 bases from J; bases unmatched to any gene: 3. The V gene's germline CDR1 is DFQATT and CDR2 SNEGSKA (reference sequence). CDR3 length: 12 amino acids. As for treatment: approximately 9-day PBMC culture with coronavirus spike peptide pools or control peptides (ViraFEST assay).

The rearrangement uses TRBV20-1 and TRBJ2-5; 7 bases map to TRBD2. The sample taken for sequencing was CD4+ T cells from blood, cultured in vitro. This TCR came from a human donor who had recovered from COVID-19. CDR3 sequence: CSASRGEETQYF. Written as DNA, the CDR3 is TGCAGTGCTTCCCGGGGGGAAGAGACCCAGTACTTC.